A selection of T cell receptor beta chains follows, all from one sample in a study of blood T cell repertoires in COVID-19. The protocol was immunoSEQ multiplex PCR, while the TCRdb copy is restricted to in-frame clones and leaves out a portion. Among approximately 350,000 clones listed, 65% to 85% were seen once. Sequenced material: peripheral blood. Every receptor here comes from a man aged 30 to 45 with active or convalescent COVID-19. Each CDR3 is given without its conserved first and last residue.

V	J	CDR3
TRBV7-2	TRBJ2-2	ASSPLSGGRTGELF
TRBV30	TRBJ2-1	AWSDEGRLYNEQF
TRBV5-1	TRBJ1-2	ASSLEGSRGSNT
TRBV5-1	TRBJ2-7	ASSGLGHRCYEQY
TRBV30	TRBJ1-6	AWSSRSPLH
TRBV4-1	TRBJ2-7	ASSQDRGTAFYEQY
TRBV19	TRBJ1-5	ASNEGRGQPQH
TRBV3-1/TRBV3-2	TRBJ2-1	ASSQGGGVQF
TRBV9	TRBJ1-2	ASSVDGTASYGYT
TRBV28	TRBJ2-7	ASSPTVPYEQY
TRBV7-9	TRBJ2-1	ASSPYRLAVYNEQF
TRBV18	TRBJ2-1	ATTVSGSYNEQF
TRBV15	TRBJ2-3	ATSRDRQGEGTDTQY
TRBV21-1	TRBJ2-3	ARELAGDTDTQY